This is a list of T cell receptor beta chains from one sample in a study of shared clonotypes between healthy human individuals. Produced via immunoSEQ multiplex PCR; TCRdb's table is partial and in-frame only. The sample lists some 87,000 clones, 60% to 70% seen once, with approximately 55% in the top ten. The sample consisted of memory CD8+ T cells sorted from blood. These receptors were obtained from a young man in good health. CDR3s include the opening cysteine and the closing phenylalanine or tryptophan. Each record gives: CDR3 DNA, CDR3 protein, V gene, clone size, D gene, J gene. A D gene is named only where the DNA matches it firmly. The size of a clone is reported for some rows only, either as once, few or many, or as a class for expanded clones.

cdr3_nt: TGCGCCAGCAGCCAAGACCGGGCGGGAGCCTACGAGCAGTACTTC
cdr3_aa: CASSQDRAGAYEQYF
v_call: TRBV4-1
clone_size: few
d_call: TRBD2
j_call: TRBJ2-7

cdr3_nt: TGTGCCAGCAGTTTTCCACCCGGGACTATGGAGACCCAGTACTTC
cdr3_aa: CASSFPPGTMETQYF
v_call: TRBV6-5
clone_size: -
d_call: TRBD2
j_call: TRBJ2-5

cdr3_nt: TGCGCCAGCAGCCAAGGTGGGCCGCCTCTGGTGGGTGAGCAGTTCTTC
cdr3_aa: CASSQGGPPLVGEQFF
v_call: TRBV4-3
clone_size: -
d_call: -
j_call: TRBJ2-1

cdr3_nt: TGTGCCAGCCTGTCGGGACTAGCCGCCTACGAGCAGTACTTC
cdr3_aa: CASLSGLAAYEQYF
v_call: TRBV2
clone_size: -
d_call: TRBD2
j_call: TRBJ2-7

cdr3_nt: TGTGCCAGCAGTATACACTTAGCTACACAATTCACTGAAGCTTTCTTT
cdr3_aa: CASSIHLATQFTEAFF
v_call: TRBV21-1
clone_size: -
d_call: -
j_call: TRBJ1-1

cdr3_nt: TGTGCCAGCAGCTTGAAAAAGGGTGGGGAAAAACTGTTTTTT
cdr3_aa: CASSLKKGGEKLFF
v_call: TRBV5-4
clone_size: -
d_call: -
j_call: TRBJ1-4

cdr3_nt: TGTGCCAGCAGCAAAGAGGGACGGCCCCACTATGGCTACACCTTC
cdr3_aa: CASSKEGRPHYGYTF
v_call: TRBV28
clone_size: -
d_call: -
j_call: TRBJ1-2

cdr3_nt: TGTGCCAGCAGCTTATTAAGTCCTACCTACGAGCAGTACTTC
cdr3_aa: CASSLLSPTYEQYF
v_call: TRBV7-6
clone_size: many
d_call: -
j_call: TRBJ2-7

cdr3_nt: TGCGCCAGCAGCCTTAAACTAGCGGGAGTCAATGAGCAGTTCTTC
cdr3_aa: CASSLKLAGVNEQFF
v_call: TRBV4-1
clone_size: few
d_call: TRBD2
j_call: TRBJ2-1

cdr3_nt: TGTGCCATCAGTGATGACAGGCGAAGCTACGAGCAGTACTTC
cdr3_aa: CAISDDRRSYEQYF
v_call: TRBV10-3
clone_size: -
d_call: -
j_call: TRBJ2-7

cdr3_nt: TGTGCCAGCAACAACCTCGCCAGCGGGAGTATCGCCGGGGAGCTGTTTTTT
cdr3_aa: CASNNLASGSIAGELFF
v_call: TRBV7-9
clone_size: -
d_call: TRBD2
j_call: TRBJ2-2

cdr3_nt: TGTGCCAGCAGCTTAACGGCGGCCTTGGCGGGAGCCTACCAAGAGACCCAGTACTTC
cdr3_aa: CASSLTAALAGAYQETQYF
v_call: TRBV7-9
clone_size: -
d_call: TRBD2
j_call: TRBJ2-5

cdr3_nt: TGCGCCAGCAGCCAAGTAGTTAGCGGCGCCTACGAGCAGTACTTC
cdr3_aa: CASSQVVSGAYEQYF
v_call: TRBV4-1
clone_size: -
d_call: -
j_call: TRBJ2-7

cdr3_nt: TGTGCCAGCAGTGAGCGCTACAATGAGCAGTTCTTC
cdr3_aa: CASSERYNEQFF
v_call: TRBV6-1
clone_size: -
d_call: -
j_call: TRBJ2-1

cdr3_nt: TGTGCCAGCACCGTTTCCCGGGACTGGTCCTACAATGAGCAGTTCTTC
cdr3_aa: CASTVSRDWSYNEQFF
v_call: TRBV2
clone_size: -
d_call: -
j_call: TRBJ2-1

cdr3_nt: TGTGCCAGCAGCTTGTACGGACTAGCGGTGGGGACCGGGGAGCTGTTTTTT
cdr3_aa: CASSLYGLAVGTGELFF
v_call: TRBV7-9
clone_size: -
d_call: TRBD2
j_call: TRBJ2-2

cdr3_nt: TGTGCCAGCAGCCCATCGGGACTAGTTTACAATGAGCAGTTCTTC
cdr3_aa: CASSPSGLVYNEQFF
v_call: TRBV13
clone_size: -
d_call: TRBD2
j_call: TRBJ2-1

cdr3_nt: TGTGCCAGCGACCAGGGTTTTGAAGCTTTCTTT
cdr3_aa: CASDQGFEAFF
v_call: TRBV28
clone_size: -
d_call: -
j_call: TRBJ1-1

cdr3_nt: TGTGCCAGCAGCCACAGGGGGAGGACAGATACGCAGTATTTT
cdr3_aa: CASSHRGRTDTQYF
v_call: TRBV7-3
clone_size: -
d_call: TRBD1
j_call: TRBJ2-3

cdr3_nt: TGCGCCAGCAGCCAAGAAAGCGGGTTGGGTAGTGAGCAGTTCTTC
cdr3_aa: CASSQESGLGSEQFF
v_call: TRBV4-3
clone_size: few
d_call: -
j_call: TRBJ2-1

cdr3_nt: TGTGCCAGTAGTACCCCCGTGGGGGGGCCATCCTACGAGCAGTACTTC
cdr3_aa: CASSTPVGGPSYEQYF
v_call: TRBV19
clone_size: -
d_call: -
j_call: TRBJ2-7

cdr3_nt: TGTGCCAGCAGTAGCGGGGTTTCCTACGAGCAGTACTTC
cdr3_aa: CASSSGVSYEQYF
v_call: TRBV28
clone_size: many
d_call: TRBD2
j_call: TRBJ2-7

cdr3_nt: TGTGCCAGCAGTTACTCTGCCCACAATGAGCAGTTCTTC
cdr3_aa: CASSYSAHNEQFF
v_call: TRBV6-5
clone_size: -
d_call: -
j_call: TRBJ2-1

cdr3_nt: TGCGCCAGCAGCTTTCAGGGGAATGAGCAGTTCTTC
cdr3_aa: CASSFQGNEQFF
v_call: TRBV5-1
clone_size: -
d_call: -
j_call: TRBJ2-1

cdr3_nt: TGTGCCAGCAGCTTGGGGACTACCGACGACGACGAGCAGTACTTC
cdr3_aa: CASSLGTTDDDEQYF
v_call: TRBV5-4
clone_size: -
d_call: -
j_call: TRBJ2-7

cdr3_nt: TGTGCCAGCAGCTTGAACGCGGACTATGGCTACACCTTC
cdr3_aa: CASSLNADYGYTF
v_call: TRBV5-6
clone_size: -
d_call: -
j_call: TRBJ1-2

cdr3_nt: TGTGCTAGTGGTCTGCTGGGGGGAGGGCTCTCGCAGGATACGCAGTATTTT
cdr3_aa: CASGLLGGGLSQDTQYF
v_call: TRBV12-5
clone_size: -
d_call: TRBD2
j_call: TRBJ2-3

cdr3_nt: TGCAGCGTTCGTACAACGGGAACTAGCACAGATACGCAGTATTTT
cdr3_aa: CSVRTTGTSTDTQYF
v_call: TRBV29-1
clone_size: -
d_call: -
j_call: TRBJ2-3

cdr3_nt: TGTGCCAGCAGCTTGGAGACGAAGGGCGATGAGCAGTTCTTC
cdr3_aa: CASSLETKGDEQFF
v_call: TRBV7-9
clone_size: few
d_call: -
j_call: TRBJ2-1

cdr3_nt: TGTGCCAGCAGTGGTGTGTTGCGGAACTCCTACGAGCAGTACTTC
cdr3_aa: CASSGVLRNSYEQYF
v_call: TRBV28
clone_size: -
d_call: -
j_call: TRBJ2-7

cdr3_nt: TGTGCCAGCAGTGCATCGGGGGGAGGGTATCAGCCCCAGCATTTT
cdr3_aa: CASSASGGGYQPQHF
v_call: TRBV2
clone_size: -
d_call: -
j_call: TRBJ1-5

cdr3_nt: TGTGCCAGCACGGGGGTCCTTGGGGGCGTTGAGCAGTTCTTC
cdr3_aa: CASTGVLGGVEQFF
v_call: TRBV9
clone_size: -
d_call: -
j_call: TRBJ2-1

cdr3_nt: TGTGCCAGCAGTGACTCACCGGGACAGGTAAACTACGAGCAGTACTTC
cdr3_aa: CASSDSPGQVNYEQYF
v_call: TRBV2
clone_size: once
d_call: TRBD1
j_call: TRBJ2-7

cdr3_nt: TGTGCCAGCAGCTCCCGGGGACTAGCGGGAACTGGAGAGACCCAGTACTTC
cdr3_aa: CASSSRGLAGTGETQYF
v_call: TRBV13
clone_size: few
d_call: TRBD2
j_call: TRBJ2-5

cdr3_nt: TGTGCCAGCAGTGGTGGACAGGGCTTCAACGAGCAGTACTTC
cdr3_aa: CASSGGQGFNEQYF
v_call: TRBV25-1
clone_size: -
d_call: TRBD1
j_call: TRBJ2-7

cdr3_nt: TGTGCCAGTACCATGTCGTTGGGACCTTATACCGAGCAGTACTTC
cdr3_aa: CASTMSLGPYTEQYF
v_call: TRBV19
clone_size: -
d_call: -
j_call: TRBJ2-7

cdr3_nt: TGTGCCAGCTCACCTCAGAAGTTTGGGGAAGCTTTCTTT
cdr3_aa: CASSPQKFGEAFF
v_call: TRBV18
clone_size: once
d_call: -
j_call: TRBJ1-1

cdr3_nt: TGCGCCAGCAGCCAAGAACGGGGACAGGGTGGCAATCAGCCCCAGCATTTT
cdr3_aa: CASSQERGQGGNQPQHF
v_call: TRBV4-1
clone_size: -
d_call: TRBD1
j_call: TRBJ1-5

cdr3_nt: TGTGCCAGCAGTGTACTTGAGCAGTTCTTC
cdr3_aa: CASSVLEQFF
v_call: TRBV2
clone_size: -
d_call: -
j_call: TRBJ2-1

cdr3_nt: TGTGCCAGCAGCAGTTCGACCTACGAGCAGTACTTC
cdr3_aa: CASSSSTYEQYF
v_call: TRBV28
clone_size: few
d_call: -
j_call: TRBJ2-7

cdr3_nt: TGTGCTAGTGGTCTAGGGGCGGCCGTAGATACGCAGTATTTT
cdr3_aa: CASGLGAAVDTQYF
v_call: TRBV12-5
clone_size: -
d_call: -
j_call: TRBJ2-3

cdr3_nt: TGCGCCAGCAGTCCAAGCTCCTACGAGCAGTACTTC
cdr3_aa: CASSPSSYEQYF
v_call: TRBV5-1
clone_size: -
d_call: -
j_call: TRBJ2-7

cdr3_nt: TGTGCCAGCAGACTCCCGGGACAGCGCACAGATACGCAGTATTTT
cdr3_aa: CASRLPGQRTDTQYF
v_call: TRBV27
clone_size: -
d_call: TRBD1
j_call: TRBJ2-3

cdr3_nt: TGTGCCAGCAGTTTTTTGACAGGGGGCAGCTACGAGCAGTACTTC
cdr3_aa: CASSFLTGGSYEQYF
v_call: TRBV27
clone_size: -
d_call: TRBD1
j_call: TRBJ2-7

cdr3_nt: TGTGCCAGCAGTTACCCGGGACAGGGGGTAGCTGCCCAGTACTTC
cdr3_aa: CASSYPGQGVAAQYF
v_call: TRBV6-5
clone_size: -
d_call: TRBD1
j_call: TRBJ2-5

cdr3_nt: TGTGCCAGTAGTTTCGGACAGAATCAGCCCCAGCATTTT
cdr3_aa: CASSFGQNQPQHF
v_call: TRBV19
clone_size: -
d_call: -
j_call: TRBJ1-5

cdr3_nt: TGTGCCAGATTTGGGGCGCTGGGCACTGAAGCTTTCTTT
cdr3_aa: CARFGALGTEAFF
v_call: TRBV2
clone_size: -
d_call: -
j_call: TRBJ1-1

cdr3_nt: TGTGCCATCAGGCGCGAAAGGGACCCCGCCGGGGCGTGGGGAAACACCATATATTTT
cdr3_aa: CAIRRERDPAGAWGNTIYF
v_call: TRBV10-3
clone_size: few
d_call: -
j_call: TRBJ1-3

cdr3_nt: TGTGCCAGCAGCTTACTGGGGAGCACAGATACGCAGTATTTT
cdr3_aa: CASSLLGSTDTQYF
v_call: TRBV7-6
clone_size: -
d_call: -
j_call: TRBJ2-3

cdr3_nt: TGTGCCAGCAGTTCAAGGAGCGGGAGGGCCGAGAATGAGCAGTTCTTC
cdr3_aa: CASSSRSGRAENEQFF
v_call: TRBV28
clone_size: few
d_call: TRBD2
j_call: TRBJ2-1

cdr3_nt: TGTGCCAGCTGTTCCGCGGGAGTTTACGAGCAGTACTTC
cdr3_aa: CASCSAGVYEQYF
v_call: TRBV28
clone_size: -
d_call: TRBD2
j_call: TRBJ2-7

cdr3_nt: TGCGCCAGCAGCCCTGAAGCGGGTCTGGGGACCCAGTACTTC
cdr3_aa: CASSPEAGLGTQYF
v_call: TRBV5-1
clone_size: -
d_call: -
j_call: TRBJ2-5

cdr3_nt: TGTGCCAGCAGTTGGGGGACCGGGGAGCTGTTTTTT
cdr3_aa: CASSWGTGELFF
v_call: TRBV6-5
clone_size: -
d_call: -
j_call: TRBJ2-2

cdr3_nt: TGTGCCAGCAGCTTAACCGGGAATGAAGAGACCCAGTACTTC
cdr3_aa: CASSLTGNEETQYF
v_call: TRBV7-3
clone_size: -
d_call: -
j_call: TRBJ2-5

cdr3_nt: TGCAGCGTCCCAGAGGGACAGGGCGACTACAATGAGCAGTTCTTC
cdr3_aa: CSVPEGQGDYNEQFF
v_call: TRBV29-1
clone_size: many
d_call: TRBD1
j_call: TRBJ2-1